This TCR beta chain was sequenced for a study of cytomegalovirus exposure and HLA in healthy donors. Overall study: Among around 200 million T cells, an earlier analysis found 90 million to 130 million unique TCR beta sequences. General study results and limits: It was reported that TCR beta sequences correctly inferred the HLA-A and HLA-B alleles for most subjects. Reported performance of the classifier showed diagnosis of cytomegalovirus status with high specificity and sensitivity.

This clone was seen a handful of times. Its antigen is unknown. Germline CDR1 and CDR2: SGHRS and YFSETQ. V lost 5 bases to trimming and J lost 7 bases; unmatched junction nucleotides: 11. The CDR3 extends over 15 amino acids. Primers for the PCR totalled 60 Vbeta and 13 Jbeta. Some clones are missing from TCRdb's copy, which holds only in-frame ones; the method was immunoSEQ multiplex PCR. The sample records fewer than 110,000 clones, approximately 72% being singletons. Sample: PBMCs. The receptor was isolated from a woman aged 50 to 65 in good health and CMV-seronegative. The chain has TRBV5-1 and TRBJ2-5, with TRBD2 matching over 10 bases. The CDR3 DNA is TGCGCCAGCAGTCCCGGGACTAGCGTACTCGGGACCCAGTACTTC. It is translated as CASSPGTSVLGTQYF. Filled out from reference TRBV5-1 and TRBJ2-5, the complete variable domain reads KAGVTQTPRYLIKTRGQQVTLSCSPISGHRSVSWYQQTPGQGLQFLFEYFSETQRNKGNFPGRFSGRQFSNSRSEMNVSTLELGDSALYLCASSPGTSVLGTQYFGPGTRLLVL.